The next 18 T cell receptor beta chains were all read from a single sample in a study of T cell repertoires in cytomegalovirus infection. No antigens are known for them. TCRdb processed the reads anew with MiXCR; each CDR3 protein has one entry. The sample records around 750,000 distinct CDR3 sequences, around a third being singletons. The sample was cultured CD8+ T cells from PBMCs, taken from culture after CMV antigen stimulation. All receptors derive from a human donor in good health (CMV status not recorded). Some clones in this sample may be carry-over from other donors' samples.

The chain uses TRBV7-9 and TRBJ1-1, with TRBD1 matching over 7 bases. This CDR3 contains 12 residues. Trimming cost V 6 bases and J 5 bases; bases outside gene matches: 3. The germline gives CDR1 SEHNR, CDR2 FQNEAQ (reference sequence). CDR3 amino acids: CASRTGETEAFF. CDR3 nucleotides: TGTGCCAGCAGAACAGGGGAAACTGAAGCTTTCTTT.

The rearrangement joins TRBV20-1 to TRBJ2-7, with no clear D. CDR3 length: 13 amino acids. The germline V gene encodes CDR1 DFQATT and CDR2 SNEGSKA (reference sequence). Trimming shortened V by 0 bases and J by 4 bases, and 10 bases separated the two germline ends. The CDR3 loop is CSARDYRAYEQYF. The CDR3, as DNA: TGCAGTGCTAGAGACTATAGGGCTTACGAGCAGTACTTC.

This chain uses TRBV7-2 with TRBJ1-1; the match to TRBD1 covers 12 bases. CDR1 SGHTA and CDR2 FQGNSA come from the germline V gene. The J segment lost 4 bases and the V segment lost 5 bases, leaving 8 bases of the junction unmatched. This CDR3 region has 16 residues. CDR3 loop: CASSTGQGALGTEAFF. CDR3 bases: TGTGCCAGCAGCACGGGACAGGGGGCGTTAGGCACTGAAGCTTTCTTT.

CDR3 region: CASSFSGTGAYEQYV. Here the CDR3 DNA reads TGTGCCAGCAGTTTTTCTGGGACAGGGGCCTACGAGCAGTACGTC. The V and J genes are TRBV27 and TRBJ2-7, with 10 bases fitting TRBD1. Germline V lookup: CDR1 MNHEY, CDR2 SMNVEV (reference sequence). With 3 bases clipped from V and 2 bases from J, the junction kept 4 bases outside the gene matches. CDR3 length: 15 amino acids.

This clonotype has just a few counts. The chain has TRBV7-9 and TRBJ1-1; D remains ambiguous. This CDR3 is 12 amino acids long. Germline V gene sequence: CDR1 SEHNR, CDR2 FQNEAQ (reference sequence). V shed 8 bases and J shed 1 base, with 8 bases lying between them. CDR3 coding DNA: TGTGCCAGCGGAGGAACGAACACTGAAGCTTTCTTT. Protein: CASGGTNTEAFF.

The chain is built from TRBV9 and TRBJ2-1; TRBD1 agrees at 9 bases. CDR1 is SGDLS and CDR2 is YYNGEE in the germline V gene. The CDR3 consists of 17 residues. The trim removed 0 bases at V and 4 bases at J, leaving 8 bases unmatched. The CDR3 coding sequence is TGTGCCAGCAGCGTAGCTCGGGACAGGGAAGGATACAATGAGCAGTTCTTC. Amino acid sequence: CASSVARDREGYNEQFF. The full variable domain, completed using reference TRBV9 and TRBJ2-1, is DSGVTQTPKHLITATGQRVTLRCSPRSGDLSVYWYQQSLDQGLQFLIQYYNGEERAKGNILERFSAQQFPDLHSELNLSSLELGDSALYFCASSVARDREGYNEQFFGPGTRLTVL.

This sequence joins TRBV5-1 and TRBJ2-7, with D unclear. CDR3 length: 14 amino acids. V lost 0 bases to trimming and J lost 3 bases, with 10 bases between them. Germline CDR1 and CDR2: SGHRS and YFSETQ. CDR3 sequence (DNA): TGCGCCAGCAGCTTGGAATCGCCTTACTACGAGCAGTACTTC. Protein: CASSLESPYYEQYF.

This clonotype was seen a single time. Mismatch with germline at one junction end may stem from a read error. The DNA for the CDR3 is TGTGCCACCGACAAAACACTAGCGGGGACGTACACCGGGGAGCCGTTTTTT. Protein: CATDKTLAGTYTGEPFF. The V and J genes are TRBV6-6 and TRBJ2-2; 10 nucleotides line up with TRBD2. The germline CDR1 and CDR2 sequences are MNHNY and SVGAGI (reference sequence). This CDR3 spans 17 amino acids.

In DNA, the CDR3 is TGTGCCAGCAGCCTTTCCACCTCTAGCAATGAGCAGTTCTTC. This gives the protein CASSLSTSSNEQFF. This rearrangement joins TRBV7-3 to TRBJ2-1; D is unclear. The V gene lost 5 bases and the J gene lost 6 bases, with 14 bases spanning the gap. There are 14 residues in the CDR3. Germline V gene sequence: CDR1 SGHTA, CDR2 FQGTGA. Full variable domain (remainder filled in from reference TRBV7-3 and TRBJ2-1): GAGVSQTPSNKVTEKGKYVELRCDPISGHTALYWYRQSLGQGPEFLIYFQGTGAADDSGLPNDRFFAVRPEGSVSTLKIQRTERGDSAVYLCASSLSTSSNEQFFGPGTRLTVL.

This chain's CDR3 is CASSIGASNEQFF. CDR3 DNA: TGTGCCAGTAGTATTGGGGCGTCCAATGAGCAGTTCTTC. V is TRBV19 and J is TRBJ2-1, with a tentative D call TRBD1 (5 bases). This CDR3 has 13 amino acids. Trimming shortened V by 3 bases and J by 6 bases, and 9 bases separated the two germline ends. Per germline, CDR1 LNHDA and CDR2 SQIVND (reference sequence).

This clonotype was recorded many times. V is TRBV7-8 and J is TRBJ2-1, with 9 bases aligning to TRBD2. Germline V CDR1 and CDR2: SGHVS, FQNEAQ. The J segment lost 3 bases and the V segment lost 3 bases, leaving 3 bases of the junction unmatched. There are 15 residues in the CDR3. The DNA for the CDR3 is TGTGCCAGCAGCTTGGCGGGGGGGATCTACAATGAGCAGTTCTTC. It translates to CASSLAGGIYNEQFF. Drawing the rest from reference TRBV7-8 and TRBJ2-1, the complete variable domain is GAGVSQSPRYKVAKRGQDVALRCDPISGHVSLFWYQQALGQGPEFLTYFQNEAQLDKSGLPSDRFFAERPEGSVSTLKIQRTQQEDSAVYLCASSLAGGIYNEQFFGPGTRLTVL.

Comments on this clonotype: At one end, the junction sequence differs from germline, possibly due to a read error. The chain joins TRBV4-1 to TRBJ2-1, with a tentative D call TRBD2 (7 bases). The CDR3 contains 14 residues. The germline V gene encodes CDR1 MGHRA and CDR2 YSYEKL. The CDR3 is CASRGGRAYNKQFF. In DNA, the CDR3 is TGCGCCAGCAGGGGGGGGCGAGCTTACAATAAGCAGTTCTTC.

This chain connects TRBV20-1 to TRBJ2-5, with D possibly TRBD1 on 6 matching bases. Germline V lookup: CDR1 DFQATT, CDR2 SNEGSKA (reference sequence). V was trimmed by 5 bases and J by 3 bases, leaving 16 bases between them. The CDR3 spans 14 residues. CDR3 bases: TGCAGTGCTCTCACAGGGCCTTGGGAAGAGACCCAGTACTTC. Translation gives CSALTGPWEETQYF.

V is TRBV7-9 and J is TRBJ1-4, with D tentatively TRBD1 (6 bases). The CDR3 totals 14 residues. V shed 4 bases and J shed 6 bases, with 12 bases lying between them. Germline assignment: CDR1 SEHNR and CDR2 FQNEAQ (reference sequence). The CDR3 nucleotides read TGTGCCAGCAGCTCAGACAGGTCCCATGAAAAACTGTTTTTT. Amino acids: CASSSDRSHEKLFF. The complete variable domain, with remaining parts taken from reference TRBV7-9 and TRBJ1-4, reads DTGVSQNPRHKITKRGQNVTFRCDPISEHNRLYWYRQTLGQGPEFLTYFQNEAQLEKSRLLSDRFSAERPKGSFSTLEIQRTEQGDSAMYLCASSSDRSHEKLFFGSGTQLSVL.

This clonotype has ten or more counts. This chain connects TRBV7-2 to TRBJ1-4; maybe TRBD1 (6 bases). V was clipped by 2 bases and J by 8 bases, with 12 bases between them. This CDR3 has 14 residues. Germline CDR1 and CDR2: SGHTA and FQGNSA. The CDR3: CASSLSGVGEKLFF. As DNA, the CDR3 is TGTGCCAGCAGCTTATCAGGGGTTGGGGAAAAACTGTTTTTT.

In this sample, this clonotype turned up a few times. This chain uses TRBV6-1 with TRBJ1-2; 8 positions match TRBD1. Germline V gives CDR1 MNHNS, CDR2 SASEGT. The CDR3 is 15 residues long. J was trimmed by 8 bases and V by 4 bases; bases with no gene match: 12. CDR3 in DNA: TGTGCCAGCAGTGCTACTGGACAGGGCCTTCGGGGCTACACCTTC. It encodes CASSATGQGLRGYTF.

The genes are TRBV9 and TRBJ2-3; D ambiguous. V lost 0 bases, J lost 4 bases, and 9 bases lay in between. The CDR3 sequence is 14 residues long. CDR1 is SGDLS, CDR2 YYNGEE, per germline. The CDR3: CASSVGVVADTQYF. In DNA, the CDR3 is TGTGCCAGCAGCGTAGGGGTCGTCGCAGATACGCAGTATTTT.

V gene TRBV2 combines with J gene TRBJ2-1, with 8 bases lining up with TRBD2. V trimming: 1 base; J trimming: 9 bases; junction bases outside the gene matches: 2. The germline CDR1 and CDR2 sequences are SNHLY and FYNNEI. The CDR3 runs to 13 residues. The CDR3 protein is CASSEVAGPEQFF. CDR3 coding DNA: TGTGCCAGCAGTGAAGTAGCGGGACCTGAGCAGTTCTTC.